This T cell receptor beta chain was observed in a study of blood T cell repertoires in COVID-19. Study-level background: Spain, Italy and the United States supplied samples that represented acute and convalescent COVID-19. T cells, B-cell-depleted T cells, or PBMCs provided the cDNA or gDNA that served as material.

V lost 8 bases and J lost 1, with 8 bases in between. The germline V gene has CDR1 LNHDA and CDR2 SQIVND (reference sequence). This CDR3 region has 12 residues. Only in-frame clones appear in the TCRdb table, and some are missing; sequencing was by immunoSEQ multiplex PCR. This table holds 55,000 to 70,000 clones, roughly 79% found once. The sequenced sample consisted of peripheral blood. The sequence was obtained from a man between 60 and 70 years old with acute or convalescent COVID-19. This sequence joins TRBV19 and TRBJ1-2, with D unresolved. The CDR3 loop reads CASQMSNYGYTF. The CDR3 DNA follows: TGTGCCAGTCAAATGAGTAACTATGGCTACACCTTC. The full variable domain, completed using reference TRBV19 and TRBJ1-2, is DGGITQSPKYLFRKEGQNVTLSCEQNLNHDAMYWYRQDPGQGLRLIYYSQIVNDFQKGDIAEGYSVSREKKESFPLTVTSAQKNPTAFYLCASQMSNYGYTFGSGTRLTVV.